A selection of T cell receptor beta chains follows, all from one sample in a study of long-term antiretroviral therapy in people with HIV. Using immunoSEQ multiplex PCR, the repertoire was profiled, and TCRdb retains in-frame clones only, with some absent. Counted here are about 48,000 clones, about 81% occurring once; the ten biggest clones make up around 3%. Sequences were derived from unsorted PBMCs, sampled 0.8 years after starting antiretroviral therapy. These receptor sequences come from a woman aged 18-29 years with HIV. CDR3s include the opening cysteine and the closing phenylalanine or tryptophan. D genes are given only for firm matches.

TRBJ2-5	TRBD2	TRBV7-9	TGTGCCAGCAGCTGGCTAGGGCAGGAACTAGCGGGATTCCAAGAGACCCAGTACTTC	CASSWLGQELAGFQETQYF
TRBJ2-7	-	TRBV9	TGTGCCAGCAGCGTAGAAGACAGACTCTCCTACGAGCAGTACTTC	CASSVEDRLSYEQYF
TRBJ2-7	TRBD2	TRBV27	TGTGCCACGACTAGCGGAGGCGGTTACGAGCAGTACTTC	CATTSGGGYEQYF
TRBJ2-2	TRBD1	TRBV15	TGTGCCACCAGCAGTGGGACAGCTTACACCGGGGAGCTGTTTTTT	CATSSGTAYTGELFF
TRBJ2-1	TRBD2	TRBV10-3	TGTGCCATCAGTCCGCGGGAGGGTAATTCCTACAATGAGCAGTTCTTC	CAISPREGNSYNEQFF
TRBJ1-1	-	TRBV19	TGTGCCAGTAGTTTCCGGGGGTCTGAAGCTTTCTTT	CASSFRGSEAFF
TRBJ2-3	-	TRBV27	TGTGCCAGCAGTTTATCGACCCTTCCTGATACGCAGTATTTT	CASSLSTLPDTQYF
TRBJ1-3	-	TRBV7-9	TGTGCCAGCAGCCTAAACGCGGGGACTGGAAACACCATATATTTT	CASSLNAGTGNTIYF
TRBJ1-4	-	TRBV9	TGTGCCAGCAGTTCTACTACAGGGTTTAATGAAAAACTGTTTTTT	CASSSTTGFNEKLFF
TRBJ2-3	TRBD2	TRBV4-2	TGTGCCAGCAGCCCGAGGACTAGCGGAGATACGCAGTATTTT	CASSPRTSGDTQYF
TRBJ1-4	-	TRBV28	TGTGCCAGCAGTAGGAGAGCCTACCCCAGGGGACGTGAAAAACTGTTTTTT	CASSRRAYPRGREKLFF
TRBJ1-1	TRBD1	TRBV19	TGTGCCAGTAGTGGATGGGACAGGGTGGGGAACGTTGAAGCTTTCTTT	CASSGWDRVGNVEAFF
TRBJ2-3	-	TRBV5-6	TGTGCCAGCAGCCCAATGTCAGATACGCAGTATTTT	CASSPMSDTQYF
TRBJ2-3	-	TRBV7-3	TGTGCCAGCAGCTTAACGGCCAGTATCACAGATACGCAGTATTTT	CASSLTASITDTQYF
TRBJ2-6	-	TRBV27	TGTGCCAGCAGTTTTATACAGGCCTCTGGGGCCAACGTCCTGACTTTC	CASSFIQASGANVLTF